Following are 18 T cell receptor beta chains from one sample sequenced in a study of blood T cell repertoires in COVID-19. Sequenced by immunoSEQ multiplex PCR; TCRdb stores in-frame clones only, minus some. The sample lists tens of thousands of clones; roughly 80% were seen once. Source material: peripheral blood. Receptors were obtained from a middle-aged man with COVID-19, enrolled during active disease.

CDR3: CASSSFTSGSVNIQYF. CDR3 coding DNA: TGTGCCAGCTCATCCTTTACCTCGGGGTCGGTGAACATTCAGTACTTC. The rearrangement links TRBV18 to TRBJ2-4; D is perhaps TRBD2 (5 bases). V was trimmed by 5 bases and J by 7 bases, leaving 21 bases between them. The germline V gene has CDR1 KGHSH and CDR2 LQKENI. This CDR3 spans 16 amino acids.

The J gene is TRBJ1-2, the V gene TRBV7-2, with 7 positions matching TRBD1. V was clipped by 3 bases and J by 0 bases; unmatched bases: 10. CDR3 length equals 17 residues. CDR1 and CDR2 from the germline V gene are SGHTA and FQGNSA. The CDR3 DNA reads TGTGCCAGCAGCTTGTCGGTTACAGGGGCGGCTAACTATGGCTACACCTTC. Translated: CASSLSVTGAANYGYTF.

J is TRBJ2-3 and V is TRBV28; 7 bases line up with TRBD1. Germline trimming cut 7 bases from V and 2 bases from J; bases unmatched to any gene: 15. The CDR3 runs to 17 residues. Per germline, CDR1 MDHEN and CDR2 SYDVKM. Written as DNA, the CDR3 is TGTGCCAGCATCTTGGGAAAGGGACAGCTGGCCACAGATACGCAGTATTTT. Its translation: CASILGKGQLATDTQYF.

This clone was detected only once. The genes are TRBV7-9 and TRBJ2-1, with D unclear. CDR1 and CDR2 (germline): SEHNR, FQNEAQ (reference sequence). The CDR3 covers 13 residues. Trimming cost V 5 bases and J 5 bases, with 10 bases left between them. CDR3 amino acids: CASSHGPNNEQFF. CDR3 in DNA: TGTGCCAGCAGCCATGGCCCGAACAATGAGCAGTTCTTC.

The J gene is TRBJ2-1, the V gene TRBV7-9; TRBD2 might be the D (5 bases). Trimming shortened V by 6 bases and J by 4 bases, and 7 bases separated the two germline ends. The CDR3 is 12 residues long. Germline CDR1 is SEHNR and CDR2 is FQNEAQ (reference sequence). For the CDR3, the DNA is TGTGCCAGCAGGGGAGTATACAATGAGCAGTTCTTC. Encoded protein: CASRGVYNEQFF.

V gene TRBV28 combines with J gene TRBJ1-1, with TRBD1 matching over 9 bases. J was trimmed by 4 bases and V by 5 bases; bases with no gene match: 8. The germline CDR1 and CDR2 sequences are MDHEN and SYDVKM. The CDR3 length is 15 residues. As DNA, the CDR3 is TGTGCCAGCAGTCCGATTTCGACAGGGGGCACTGAAGCTTTCTTT. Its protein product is CASSPISTGGTEAFF.

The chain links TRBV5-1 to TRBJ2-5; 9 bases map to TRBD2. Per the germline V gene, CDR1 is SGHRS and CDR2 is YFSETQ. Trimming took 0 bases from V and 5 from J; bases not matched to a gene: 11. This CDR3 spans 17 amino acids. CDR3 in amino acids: CASSLGMEAGGRETQYF. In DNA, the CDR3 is TGCGCCAGCAGCTTGGGGATGGAAGCGGGAGGACGGGAGACCCAGTACTTC.

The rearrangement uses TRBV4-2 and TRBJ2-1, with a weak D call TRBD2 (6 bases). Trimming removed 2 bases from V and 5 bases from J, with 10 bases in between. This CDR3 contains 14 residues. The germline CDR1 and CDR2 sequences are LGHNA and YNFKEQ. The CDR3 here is CASSQPGANNEQFF. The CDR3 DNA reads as TGTGCCAGCAGCCAACCGGGAGCCAACAATGAGCAGTTCTTC.

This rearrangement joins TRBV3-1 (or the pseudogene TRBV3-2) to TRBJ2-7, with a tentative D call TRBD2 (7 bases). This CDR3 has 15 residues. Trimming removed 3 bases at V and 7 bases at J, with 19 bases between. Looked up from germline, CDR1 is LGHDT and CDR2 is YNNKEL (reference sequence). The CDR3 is CASSQRGGLPREQYF. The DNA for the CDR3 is TGTGCCAGCAGCCAGAGAGGGGGACTACCGAGGGAGCAGTACTTC.

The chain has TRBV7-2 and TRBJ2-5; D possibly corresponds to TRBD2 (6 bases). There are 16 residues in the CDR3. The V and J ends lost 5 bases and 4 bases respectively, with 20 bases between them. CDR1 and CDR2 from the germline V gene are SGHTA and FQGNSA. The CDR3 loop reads CASSPSTTRKGETQYF. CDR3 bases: TGTGCCAGCAGCCCTAGTACGACTAGGAAGGGAGAGACCCAGTACTTC.

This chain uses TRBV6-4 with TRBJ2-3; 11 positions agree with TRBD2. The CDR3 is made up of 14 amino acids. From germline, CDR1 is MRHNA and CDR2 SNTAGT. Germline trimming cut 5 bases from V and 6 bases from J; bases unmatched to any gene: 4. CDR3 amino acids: CASSLTSGSDTQYF. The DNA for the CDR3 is TGTGCCAGCAGTTTAACTAGCGGGAGTGATACGCAGTATTTT.

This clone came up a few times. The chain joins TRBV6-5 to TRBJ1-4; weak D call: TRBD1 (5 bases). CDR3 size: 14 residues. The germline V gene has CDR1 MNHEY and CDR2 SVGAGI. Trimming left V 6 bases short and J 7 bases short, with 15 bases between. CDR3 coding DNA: TGTGCCAGCAGCCAGCAGGGATTTGGTGAAAAACTGTTTTTT. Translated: CASSQQGFGEKLFF.

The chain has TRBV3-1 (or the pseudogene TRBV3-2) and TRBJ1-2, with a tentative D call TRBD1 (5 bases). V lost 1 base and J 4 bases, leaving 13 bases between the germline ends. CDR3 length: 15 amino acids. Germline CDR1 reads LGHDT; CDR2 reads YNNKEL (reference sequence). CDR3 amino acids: CASSQVALGPYGYTF. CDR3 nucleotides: TGTGCCAGCAGCCAAGTGGCCCTGGGGCCCTATGGCTACACCTTC.

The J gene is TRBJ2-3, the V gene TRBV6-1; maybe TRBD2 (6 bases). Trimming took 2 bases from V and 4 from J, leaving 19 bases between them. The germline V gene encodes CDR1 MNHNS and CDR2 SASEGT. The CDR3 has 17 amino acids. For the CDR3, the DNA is TGTGCCAGCAGTGAACAGCGGGCACTACGCCTCCCAGATACGCAGTATTTT. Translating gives CASSEQRALRLPDTQYF.

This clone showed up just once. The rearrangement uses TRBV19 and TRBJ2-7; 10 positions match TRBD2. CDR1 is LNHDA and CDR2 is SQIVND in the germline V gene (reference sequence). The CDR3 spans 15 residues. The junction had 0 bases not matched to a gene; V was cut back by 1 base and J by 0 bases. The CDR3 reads CASSIASGSSYEQYF. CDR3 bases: TGTGCCAGTAGTATAGCTAGCGGGAGCTCCTACGAGCAGTACTTC.

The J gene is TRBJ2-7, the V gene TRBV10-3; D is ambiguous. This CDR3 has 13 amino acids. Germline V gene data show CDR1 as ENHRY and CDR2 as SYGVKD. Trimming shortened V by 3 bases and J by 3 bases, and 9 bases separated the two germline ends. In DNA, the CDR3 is TGTGCCATCAGTGACAGGCCGGACTACGAGCAGTACTTC. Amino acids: CAISDRPDYEQYF.

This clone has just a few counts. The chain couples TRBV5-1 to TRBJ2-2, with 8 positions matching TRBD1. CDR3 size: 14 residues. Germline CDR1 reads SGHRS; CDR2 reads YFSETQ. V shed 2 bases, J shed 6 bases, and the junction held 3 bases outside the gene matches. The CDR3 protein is CASSLQGGSGELFF. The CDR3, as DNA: TGCGCCAGCAGCTTACAGGGGGGTTCCGGGGAGCTGTTTTTT.

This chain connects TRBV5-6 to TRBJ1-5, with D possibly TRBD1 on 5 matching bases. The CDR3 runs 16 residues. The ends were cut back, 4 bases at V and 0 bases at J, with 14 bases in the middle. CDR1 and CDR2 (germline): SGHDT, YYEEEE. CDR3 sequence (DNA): TGTGCCAGCAGCCCCCGGGGAGGGGATAGCAATCAGCCCCAGCATTTT. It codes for CASSPRGGDSNQPQHF.